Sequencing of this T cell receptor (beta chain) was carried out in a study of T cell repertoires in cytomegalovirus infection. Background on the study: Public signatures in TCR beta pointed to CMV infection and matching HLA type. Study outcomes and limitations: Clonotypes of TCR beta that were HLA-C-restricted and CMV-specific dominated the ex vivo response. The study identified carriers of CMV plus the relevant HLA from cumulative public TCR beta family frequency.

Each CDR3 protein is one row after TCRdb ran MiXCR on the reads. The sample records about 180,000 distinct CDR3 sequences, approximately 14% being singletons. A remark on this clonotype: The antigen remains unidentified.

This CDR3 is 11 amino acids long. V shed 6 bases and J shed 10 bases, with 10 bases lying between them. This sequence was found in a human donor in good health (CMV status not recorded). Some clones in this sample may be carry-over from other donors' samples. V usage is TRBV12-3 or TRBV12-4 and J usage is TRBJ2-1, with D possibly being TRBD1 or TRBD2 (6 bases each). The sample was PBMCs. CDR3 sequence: CASSRGTEQFF. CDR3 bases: TGTGCCAGCAGCCGGGGGACAGAGCAGTTCTTC.